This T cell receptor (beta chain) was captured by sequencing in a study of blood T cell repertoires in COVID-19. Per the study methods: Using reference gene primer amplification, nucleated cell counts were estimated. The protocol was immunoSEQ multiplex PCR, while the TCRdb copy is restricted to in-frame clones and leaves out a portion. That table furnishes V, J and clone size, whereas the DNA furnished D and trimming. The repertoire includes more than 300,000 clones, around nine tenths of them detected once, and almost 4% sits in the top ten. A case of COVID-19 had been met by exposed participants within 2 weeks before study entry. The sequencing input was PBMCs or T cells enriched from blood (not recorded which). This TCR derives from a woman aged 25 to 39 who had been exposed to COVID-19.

CDR3 amino acids: CASSRMVGRNTEAFF. The CDR3 DNA reads as TGTGCCAGCAGCCGTATGGTAGGGAGGAACACTGAAGCTTTCTTT. The V call is TRBV7-2, the J call TRBJ1-1, with D unresolved. CDR1 is SGHTA and CDR2 is FQGNSA in the germline V gene. V lost 5 bases and J lost 1, with 14 bases in between. This CDR3 has 15 amino acids.